This T cell receptor (beta chain) was observed in a study of blood T cell repertoires in COVID-19 (dated by TCRdb to the early 2020s). Broadly, across the study: The collaborator samples originated in the United States, Italy and Spain and spanned the acute and convalescent phases of COVID-19. Sample metadata almost always included a de-identified subject ID, COVID-19 status, age in years and sex. Where available, HLA class I and class II types were taken from metadata supplied by the sample provider and were not determined by assay-based typing. The material from the prospective study consisted of cDNA or gDNA derived from T cells, B-cell-depleted T cells, or PBMCs. The repertoires were made available in a free public database intended to serve as a resource for research on the immune response to SARS-CoV-2. The samples were drawn from two sources: the first 160 participants of the ongoing ImmuneRACE study, and some 1,300 subjects contributed by 6 global collaborators. Subjects who had been exposed to COVID-19, were actively infected with it, or had recovered from it provided the deeply sampled blood TCRbeta repertoires that made up the dataset.

The study at large found these results: Clinical and demographic metadata were provided uncurated, with the amount varying by source and participant.

Collaborating institutions collected whole blood in K2EDTA tubes following their own protocols. For TCRbeta analysis, collaborators shipped samples as frozen whole blood, isolated PBMCs, or DNA extracted from either of those sample types. TCRbeta CDR3 regions were amplified from genomic DNA using the immunoSEQ Assay, a bias-controlled multiplex PCR. The paper's processing steps were these. Within the assay, amplification of reference gene primers was used to estimate how many nucleated cells each sample contained. To quantify the absolute abundance of each unique TCRbeta CDR3 rearrangement, sequence reads were collapsed and filtered. For each sample, productive Simpson clonality was calculated as the square root of Simpson's diversity index across productive rearrangements. Entries here come from immuneACCESS through TCRdb and include only in-frame sequences with V and J called. Some clones fail to appear in such tables; in the studies checked, an unresolved V gene covers under half of the shortfall, and the cause of the remainder is unknown. The V and J calls and the clone size are those of that table, but D and trimming were determined from the DNA. For this sample there are about 210,000 clones; about 88% appear just once. Clones ranked in the top ten supply roughly 5% of the sample.

V and J are trimmed by 5 bases and 3 bases, and the gene matches miss 10 bases of the junction. The cysteine opens and the phenylalanine closes a CDR3 of 16 amino acids. The retained sequence is limited to the CDR3, 48 bases, with the frame set at the first base. Reading the germline V gene gives CDR1 SGHDT and CDR2 YYEEEE. With regard to this clone: No cognate antigen has been identified for it. Qualities for individual bases were not recorded, and no much larger clone is one base off.

The chain is assembled from TRBV5-6 and TRBJ1-5, with 8 bases aligning to TRBD1. The clonotype comes from a woman between 40 and 50 years old with acute or convalescent COVID-19. Sequenced input: peripheral blood. The DNA sequence is given as TGTGCCAGCAGTTATAGACAGGGGAGTTACAATCAGCCCCAGCATTTT. Its protein reads: CASSYRQGSYNQPQHF.